A single sample is the source of the 16 T cell receptor beta chains below, sequenced in a study of cytomegalovirus exposure and HLA in healthy donors. The PCR contained 60 Vbeta and 13 Jbeta primers. Sequenced by immunoSEQ multiplex PCR; TCRdb stores in-frame clones only, minus some. The table lists 85,000 to 90,000 clones, 85% of them singletons, with around 7% in the top ten. The sample comprised PBMCs. The origin of the receptors is a man in his forties or fifties in good health and CMV-seropositive.

This clone occurred a few times. The chain has TRBV6-5 and TRBJ1-5; 7 bases line up with TRBD1. The germline V gene has CDR1 MNHEY and CDR2 SVGAGI. The CDR3 has 13 amino acids. Trimming took 6 bases from V and 4 from J; bases not matched to a gene: 3. The CDR3 sequence is CASSRDRNQPQHF. In nucleotides, the CDR3 is TGTGCCAGCAGCAGGGACAGAAATCAGCCCCAGCATTTT.

This rearrangement joins TRBV11-3 to TRBJ1-1; no clear D gene. Germline assignment: CDR1 SGHNT and CDR2 YENEEA. V was pared by 4 bases and J by 2 bases, with 8 bases between. The length of the CDR3 is 13 residues. In DNA form, the CDR3 reads TGTGCCAGCAGCTGGCAGGCTAACACTGAAGCTTTCTTT. Encoded protein: CASSWQANTEAFF.

This sequence joins TRBV7-3 and TRBJ1-1; D remains unclear. The CDR3 length is 14 residues. Germline V lookup: CDR1 SGHTA, CDR2 FQGTGA. V dropped 1 base and J dropped 5 bases, with 11 bases sitting between them. The CDR3 loop is CASSLIGGDTEAFF. The CDR3 coding sequence is TGTGCCAGCAGCTTAATAGGCGGGGATACTGAAGCTTTCTTT.

The chain recombines TRBV7-9 with TRBJ2-1; tentative D call: TRBD1 (6 bases). This CDR3 region has 15 residues. Germline V CDR1 and CDR2: SEHNR, FQNEAQ (reference sequence). The V end was cut by 4 bases, the J end by 6 bases, with 16 bases between. The CDR3 protein is CASSSSLGALNEQFF. CDR3 DNA sequence: TGTGCCAGCAGCTCCTCTTTGGGGGCCCTCAATGAGCAGTTCTTC.

V and J are TRBV18 and TRBJ2-7; tentative D call: TRBD2 (6 bases). Per germline, CDR1 KGHSH and CDR2 LQKENI. V was shortened by 2 bases and J by 0 bases, with 11 bases between the two germline ends. The CDR3 runs to 15 residues. This chain's CDR3 is CASSPEDYGSYEQYF. The CDR3 DNA follows: TGTGCCAGCTCACCAGAGGACTATGGCTCCTACGAGCAGTACTTC.

This chain links TRBV7-9 with TRBJ2-7, with 7 positions matching TRBD2. Germline CDR1 SEHNR, CDR2 FQNEAQ (reference sequence). The V gene end was trimmed by 5 bases and the J gene end by 3 bases; junction bases not matched to a gene: 7. This CDR3 has 14 amino acids. The CDR3 loop reads CASSPGRVDYEQYF. In nucleotides, the CDR3 is TGTGCCAGCAGCCCAGGGAGGGTTGACTACGAGCAGTACTTC.

The rearrangement joins TRBV5-6 to TRBJ2-1, with TRBD2 matching over 12 bases. Trimming took 6 bases from V and 4 from J; bases not matched to a gene: 5. CDR1 is SGHDT and CDR2 is YYEEEE in the germline V gene. CDR3 length: 15 amino acids. CDR3 amino acids: CASIELAGGYNEQFF. CDR3 DNA sequence: TGTGCCAGCATCGAACTAGCGGGAGGATACAATGAGCAGTTCTTC.

The V call is TRBV28, the J call TRBJ2-7; D may be TRBD2 (6 bases). Trimming shortened V by 5 bases and J by 4 bases, and 21 bases separated the two germline ends. Germline CDR1 MDHEN, CDR2 SYDVKM. The CDR3 is 16 residues long. The CDR3 DNA reads TGTGCCAGCAGTATAGAGACGGTGGGGAGGTGGTACGAGCAGTACTTC. Protein sequence: CASSIETVGRWYEQYF.

V and J are TRBV7-3 and TRBJ2-3; 8 nucleotides agree with TRBD1. J gave up 1 base and V 6 bases, and 6 bases lay outside the gene matches. Germline V lookup: CDR1 SGHTA, CDR2 FQGTGA. This CDR3 comprises 15 residues. The CDR3 protein is CASSSGTGRTDTQYF. The CDR3 DNA reads TGTGCCAGCAGTTCCGGGACAGGACGCACAGATACGCAGTATTTT.

V usage is TRBV29-1 and J usage is TRBJ2-7; perhaps TRBD1 as D (5 bases). The V gene lost 4 bases and the J gene lost 4 bases, with 14 bases spanning the gap. This CDR3 comprises 13 residues. From germline, CDR1 is SQVTM and CDR2 ANQGSEA. CDR3 DNA sequence: TGCAGCGTTGCCCGGACAAACGGGTACGAGCAGTACTTC. It codes for CSVARTNGYEQYF.

Concerning this clone itself: This likely comes from a read error, as the CDR3 has no conserved phenylalanine or tryptophan at its end. The J gene is TRBJ1-1, the V gene TRBV6-1; D is possibly TRBD1 (6 bases). Germline loops: CDR1 MNHNS, CDR2 SASEGT. CDR3 length: 13 amino acids. In DNA form, the CDR3 reads TGTGCCAGCAGTGAACAGGGGAACACTGACGCTTTCCTT. Protein sequence: CASSEQGNTDAFL.

This clone is categorized as medium-sized. The V and J genes are TRBV4-1 and TRBJ2-5, with a tentative D call TRBD1 (6 bases). The CDR3 has 16 residues. V gave up 2 bases and J gave up 3 bases, with 16 bases separating them. Germline V lookup: CDR1 MGHRA, CDR2 YSYEKL. CDR3 nucleotides: TGCGCCAGCAGCCAATTTAGCCCCCAGGGGAAAGAGACCCAGTACTTC. Translating it yields CASSQFSPQGKETQYF.

The genes are TRBV11-3 and TRBJ2-7; unclear D gene. V lost 6 bases, J lost 4 bases, and 7 bases lay in between. CDR1 SGHNT and CDR2 YENEEA come from the germline V gene. The CDR3 has 11 residues. The CDR3 loop is CASRTGYEQYF. The CDR3 region has the DNA TGTGCCAGCAGGACTGGGTACGAGCAGTACTTC. Full variable domain (missing parts from reference TRBV11-3 and TRBJ2-7): EAGVVQSPRYKIIEKKQPVAFWCNPISGHNTLYWYLQNLGQGPELLIRYENEEAVDDSQLPKDRFSAERLKGVDSTLKIQPAELGDSAVYLCASRTGYEQYFGPGTRLTVT.

V gene TRBV5-1 combines with J gene TRBJ2-1; 9 bases are a match to TRBD2. The CDR3 covers 15 residues. Germline V lookup: CDR1 SGHRS, CDR2 YFSETQ. V shed 0 bases and J 6 bases; nucleotides not matched to a gene: 4. CDR3 bases: TGCGCCAGCAGCTTGGCTAGCGGGGTTGGCAATGAGCAGTTCTTC. Translated: CASSLASGVGNEQFF.

The chain links TRBV6-1 to TRBJ1-2; TRBD1 matches 7 bases. The V segment lost 2 bases and the J segment 4 bases; nucleotides outside the gene matches: 4. This CDR3 is built from 14 residues. Looked up from germline, CDR1 is MNHNS and CDR2 is SASEGT. The CDR3, as DNA: TGTGCCAGCAGTGAATTACCAGGGGGCTATGGCTACACCTTC. This translates into CASSELPGGYGYTF.

This chain joins TRBV6-5 and TRBJ1-6; D gene unclear. The V end was cut by 7 bases, the J end by 4 bases, with 5 bases between. This CDR3 comprises 12 residues. Germline V CDR1 and CDR2: MNHEY, SVGAGI. For the CDR3, the DNA is TGTGCCAGCAAACAATATAATTCACCCCTCCACTTT. The encoded protein is CASKQYNSPLHF.